This T cell receptor beta chain is drawn from a study of Graves' ophthalmopathy and Graves' hyperthyroidism. There are many counts of this clonotype. Trimming stripped 5 bases from V and 1 base from J, with 17 bases between. The CDR3 is made up of 17 amino acids. RNA transcripts were the source from which TCR beta CDR3 regions were amplified. Following a first-round RT-PCR that used HTBI primers, a second-round multiplex PCR was carried out. TCRdb fed the multiplex PCR reads into MiXCR, producing one record per CDR3 protein. The table has about 370,000 distinct CDR3 sequences, about a sixth seen once. Other autoimmune disease, uncontrolled infection, pregnancy and lactation led to exclusion.

This clonotype was sampled from an adult woman with stable Graves' hyperthyroidism. Sequencing was carried out using peripheral blood. This rearrangement joins TRBV12-3 or TRBV12-4 to TRBJ2-2, with D possibly matching TRBD1 (6 bases). CDR3 region: CASSPRVGGGNTGELFF. Written as DNA, the CDR3 is TGTGCCAGCAGTCCGCGGGTAGGGGGTGGGAACACCGGGGAGCTGTTTTTT.